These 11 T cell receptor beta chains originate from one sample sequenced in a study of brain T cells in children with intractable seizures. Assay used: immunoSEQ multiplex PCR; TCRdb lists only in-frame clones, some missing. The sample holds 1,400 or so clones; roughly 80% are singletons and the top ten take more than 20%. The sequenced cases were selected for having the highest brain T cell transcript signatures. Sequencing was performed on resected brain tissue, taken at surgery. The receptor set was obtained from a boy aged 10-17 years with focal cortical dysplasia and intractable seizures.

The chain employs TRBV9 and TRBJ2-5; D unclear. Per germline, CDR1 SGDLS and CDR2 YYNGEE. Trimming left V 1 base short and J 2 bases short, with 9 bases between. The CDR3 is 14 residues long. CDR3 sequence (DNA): TGTGCCAGCAGCGTACGAGGCGGTCAAGAGACCCAGTACTTC. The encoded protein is CASSVRGGQETQYF.

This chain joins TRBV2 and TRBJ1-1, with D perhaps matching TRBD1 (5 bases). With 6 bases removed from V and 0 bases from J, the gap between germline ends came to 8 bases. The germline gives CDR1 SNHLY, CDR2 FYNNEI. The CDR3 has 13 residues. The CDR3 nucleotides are TGTGCCAGCAGGAGACAGATGAACACTGAAGCTTTCTTT. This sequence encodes CASRRQMNTEAFF.

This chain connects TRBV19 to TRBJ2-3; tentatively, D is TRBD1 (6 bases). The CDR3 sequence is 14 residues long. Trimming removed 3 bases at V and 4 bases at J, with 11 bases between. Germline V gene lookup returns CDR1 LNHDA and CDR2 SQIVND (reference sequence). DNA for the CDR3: TGTGCCAGTAGTATGAACAGGGAATCAGATACGCAGTATTTT. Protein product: CASSMNRESDTQYF. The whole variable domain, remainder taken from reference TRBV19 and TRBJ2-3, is DGGITQSPKYLFRKEGQNVTLSCEQNLNHDAMYWYRQDPGQGLRLIYYSQIVNDFQKGDIAEGYSVSREKKESFPLTVTSAQKNPTAFYLCASSMNRESDTQYFGPGTRLTVL.

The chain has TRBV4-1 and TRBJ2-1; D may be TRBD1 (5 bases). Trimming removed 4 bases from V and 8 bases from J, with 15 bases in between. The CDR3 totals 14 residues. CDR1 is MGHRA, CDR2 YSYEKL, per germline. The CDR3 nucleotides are TGCGCCAGCAGCCGCAGGGAAGTGGACGATGAGCAGTTCTTC. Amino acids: CASSRREVDDEQFF.

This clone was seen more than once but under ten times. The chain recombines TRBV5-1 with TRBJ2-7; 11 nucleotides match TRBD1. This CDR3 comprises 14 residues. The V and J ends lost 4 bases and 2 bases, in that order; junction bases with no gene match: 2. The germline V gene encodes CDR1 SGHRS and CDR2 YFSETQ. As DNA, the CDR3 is TGCGCCAGCAGCACGGGACAGGGGGCCTACGAGCAGTACTTC. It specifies CASSTGQGAYEQYF. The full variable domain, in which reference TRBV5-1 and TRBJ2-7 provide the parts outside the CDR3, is KAGVTQTPRYLIKTRGQQVTLSCSPISGHRSVSWYQQTPGQGLQFLFEYFSETQRNKGNFPGRFSGRQFSNSRSEMNVSTLELGDSALYLCASSTGQGAYEQYFGPGTRLTVT.

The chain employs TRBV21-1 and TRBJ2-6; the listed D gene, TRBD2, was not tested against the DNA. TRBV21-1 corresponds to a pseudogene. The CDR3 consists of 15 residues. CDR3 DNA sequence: TGTGCCAGCAGCAGATGGAGGTCTGGGGCCAACGTCCTGACTTTC. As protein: CASSRWRSGANVLTF.

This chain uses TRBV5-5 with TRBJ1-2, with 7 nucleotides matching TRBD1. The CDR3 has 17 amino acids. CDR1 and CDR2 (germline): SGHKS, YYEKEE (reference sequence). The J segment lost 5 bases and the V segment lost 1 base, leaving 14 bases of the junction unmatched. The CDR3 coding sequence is TGTGCCAGCAGCTTGATGCCGGACAGGACAACTGGATATGGCTACACCTTC. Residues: CASSLMPDRTTGYGYTF.

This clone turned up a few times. CDR3 DNA sequence: TGTGCCAGCAGTGAAAAATCGGGACCCGAGGAAGCTTTCTTT. Translation gives CASSEKSGPEEAFF. The chain recombines TRBV6-1 with TRBJ1-1; D is possibly TRBD1 (5 bases). The CDR3 contains 14 residues. The germline V gene has CDR1 MNHNS and CDR2 SASEGT. V dropped 2 bases and J dropped 8 bases, with 15 bases sitting between them.

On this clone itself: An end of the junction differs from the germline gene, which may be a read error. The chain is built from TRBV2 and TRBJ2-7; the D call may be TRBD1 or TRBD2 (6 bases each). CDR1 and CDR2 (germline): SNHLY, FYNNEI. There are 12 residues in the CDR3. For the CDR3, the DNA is TGTGCAAGCAGAGGGGGGACCTACGAGCAGTACTTC. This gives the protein CASRGGTYEQYF.

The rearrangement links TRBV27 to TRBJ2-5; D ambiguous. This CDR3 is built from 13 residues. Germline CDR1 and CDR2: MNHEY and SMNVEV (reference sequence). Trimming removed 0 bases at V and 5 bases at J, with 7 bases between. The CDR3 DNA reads TGTGCCAGCAGTTTATCGAAGAGGGAGACCCAGTACTTC. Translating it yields CASSLSKRETQYF.

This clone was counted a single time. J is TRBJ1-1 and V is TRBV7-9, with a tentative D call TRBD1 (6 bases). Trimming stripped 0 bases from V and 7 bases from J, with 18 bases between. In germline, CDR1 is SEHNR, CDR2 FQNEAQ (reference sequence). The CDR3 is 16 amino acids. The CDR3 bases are TGTGCCAGCAGCTTAGCCACCACAGGGAGGGGAGGTGAAGCTTTCTTT. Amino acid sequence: CASSLATTGRGGEAFF.